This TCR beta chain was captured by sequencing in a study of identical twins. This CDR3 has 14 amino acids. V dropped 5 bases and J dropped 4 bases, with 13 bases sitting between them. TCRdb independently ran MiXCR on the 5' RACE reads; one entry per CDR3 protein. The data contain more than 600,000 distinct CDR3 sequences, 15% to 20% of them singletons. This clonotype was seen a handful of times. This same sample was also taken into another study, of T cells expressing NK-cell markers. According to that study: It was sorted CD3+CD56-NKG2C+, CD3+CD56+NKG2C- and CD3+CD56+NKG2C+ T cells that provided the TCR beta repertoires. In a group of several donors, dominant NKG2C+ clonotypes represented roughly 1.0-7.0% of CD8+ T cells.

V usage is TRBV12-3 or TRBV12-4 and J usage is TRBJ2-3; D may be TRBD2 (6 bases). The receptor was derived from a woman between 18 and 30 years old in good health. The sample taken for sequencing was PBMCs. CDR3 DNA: TGTGCCAGCAGTCCTACGGGGGTGTCAGATACGCAGTATTTT. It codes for CASSPTGVSDTQYF.